The 15 T cell receptor beta chains below come from one sample, sequenced in a study of cytomegalovirus exposure and HLA in healthy donors. Vbeta (60) and Jbeta (13) primers were used in the PCR. Method: immunoSEQ multiplex PCR; TCRdb's copy keeps in-frame clones and lacks some. The profile shows around 150,000 clones, around three quarters of them singletons. Sequencing used PBMCs. The receptors derive from a man in his thirties or forties in good health and CMV-seronegative.

The genes are TRBV5-1 and TRBJ1-2; D not resolved. The CDR3 is 13 residues long. Deletions cut 0 bases from V and 3 bases from J, with 6 bases between. CDR1 SGHRS and CDR2 YFSETQ come from the germline V gene. The DNA for the CDR3 is TGCGCCAGCAGCTTGGACATCTACTATGGCTACACCTTC. It translates to CASSLDIYYGYTF.

This chain connects TRBV6-6 to TRBJ2-3; weak D call: TRBD1 (5 bases). Germline CDR1 reads MNHNY; CDR2 reads SVGAGI (reference sequence). The V end was cut by 6 bases, the J end by 1 base, with 17 bases between. This CDR3 is built from 16 residues. The chain's CDR3 is CASSPIQGTGTDTQYF. In DNA form, the CDR3 reads TGTGCCAGCAGCCCTATTCAGGGAACGGGCACAGATACGCAGTATTTT.

This sequence joins TRBV10-1 and TRBJ2-3, with D tentatively TRBD1 (6 bases). V lost 10 bases, J lost 2 bases, and 16 bases lay in between. Germline CDR1 WNHNN, CDR2 SYGVQD (reference sequence). The CDR3 sequence is 14 residues long. CDR3 loop: CATSDSSATDTQYF. CDR3 bases: TGCGCCACTTCGGACAGCTCGGCCACAGATACGCAGTATTTT.

This rearrangement joins TRBV28 to TRBJ2-2; 7 bases agree with TRBD2. The length of the CDR3 is 14 residues. V dropped 8 bases and J dropped 4; count of bases not matched to a gene: 7. Germline V CDR1 and CDR2: MDHEN, SYDVKM. The CDR3 loop reads CASLRGDGTGELFF. In nucleotides, the CDR3 is TGTGCCAGCCTTCGGGGGGATGGCACCGGGGAGCTGTTTTTT.

The V call is TRBV7-8, the J call TRBJ1-4; 8 nucleotides line up with TRBD1. The length of the CDR3 is 15 residues. Germline CDR1 reads SGHVS; CDR2 reads FQNEAQ. V was clipped by 5 bases and J by 3 bases; unmatched bases: 5. CDR3 sequence: CASSPTGGSNEKLFF. CDR3 DNA: TGTGCCAGCAGCCCTACAGGGGGATCTAATGAAAAACTGTTTTTT. Based on the CDR3 plus reference TRBV7-8 and TRBJ1-4, the full variable domain is GAGVSQSPRYKVAKRGQDVALRCDPISGHVSLFWYQQALGQGPEFLTYFQNEAQLDKSGLPSDRFFAERPEGSVSTLKIQRTQQEDSAVYLCASSPTGGSNEKLFFGSGTQLSVL.

This chain links TRBV2 with TRBJ1-2; perhaps TRBD1 as D (6 bases). Trimming stripped 7 bases from V and 4 bases from J, with 16 bases between. Germline lookup yields CDR1 SNHLY and CDR2 FYNNEI. The CDR3 is 14 amino acids. The DNA of the CDR3 is TGTGCCAGCACCGAGGGGGTCAGGGTCTATGGCTACACCTTC. Protein: CASTEGVRVYGYTF.

The chain joins TRBV6-5 to TRBJ2-1; possibly TRBD2 for D (6 bases). V gave up 6 bases and J gave up 3 bases, with 15 bases separating them. Germline assignment: CDR1 MNHEY and CDR2 SVGAGI. The CDR3 length is 15 residues. In DNA form, the CDR3 reads TGTGCCAGCAGCTTCACGGGACTCCACTACAATGAGCAGTTCTTC. This codes for CASSFTGLHYNEQFF.

A single count supports this clone. Germline is not matched at one junction end, which may reflect a read error. This sequence joins TRBV29-1 and TRBJ1-2, with D unresolved. Germline-derived CDR1 and CDR2 are SQVTM and ANQGSEA. This CDR3 spans 11 amino acids. The CDR3 sequence is CSGVARDGYPF. Here the CDR3 DNA reads TGCAGCGGTGTCGCGAGGGATGGCTACCCCTTC.

The chain carries TRBV30 and TRBJ2-3; TRBD2 matches at 9 bases. With V trimmed by 1 base and J by 6 bases, 5 bases remained unmatched. CDR3 size: 14 residues. The germline CDR1 and CDR2 sequences are GTSNPN and SVGIG (reference sequence). CDR3 coding DNA: TGTGCCTGGAGTGAAATAGCGGGGGTCGATACGCAGTATTTT. It yields the protein CAWSEIAGVDTQYF.

DNA of the CDR3: TGCGCCAGCAGCTTGGGGTATAAAGGAGCTGATACGCAGTATTTT. It specifies CASSLGYKGADTQYF. The chain uses TRBV5-1 and TRBJ2-3; D unclear. The CDR3 runs to 15 residues. V gave up 0 bases and J gave up 6 bases, with 14 bases separating them. Looked up from germline, CDR1 is SGHRS and CDR2 is YFSETQ.

The rearrangement links TRBV27 to TRBJ1-2, with TRBD1 matching 9 bases. V was pared by 5 bases and J by 4 bases, with 8 bases of the junction left unmatched. The germline gives CDR1 MNHEY, CDR2 SMNVEV (reference sequence). The CDR3 extends over 15 amino acids. The DNA of the CDR3 is TGTGCCAGCAGTCCAGGGACAGGGCGGAGCTATGGCTACACCTTC. Translated, it gives CASSPGTGRSYGYTF.

The sample holds one count of this clone. The chain links TRBV15 to TRBJ1-4; D might be TRBD1 (5 bases). V was shortened by 4 bases and J by 10 bases, with 16 bases between the two germline ends. Germline CDR1 LNHNV, CDR2 YYDKDF (reference sequence). The CDR3 runs 14 residues. The CDR3 DNA follows: TGTGCCACCAGCACTACCCGGGGGGAGGGAAAACTGTTTTTT. It codes for CATSTTRGEGKLFF. Full variable domain (remainder filled in from reference TRBV15 and TRBJ1-4): DAMVIQNPRYQVTQFGKPVTLSCSQTLNHNVMYWYQQKSSQAPKLLFHYYDKDFNNEADTPDNFQSRRPNTSFCFLDIRSPGLGDTAMYLCATSTTRGEGKLFFGSGTQLSVL.

In the case of this clone: Other nucleotide sequences in the sample specify the same CDR3. The chain joins TRBV7-9 to TRBJ2-7, with 7 bases identical to TRBD1. CDR3 size: 13 residues. The germline CDR1 and CDR2 sequences are SEHNR and FQNEAQ (reference sequence). J lost 3 bases, V lost 5 bases, and 4 bases had no gene match. The CDR3 DNA reads as TGTGCCAGCAGCAGGGACAGCAGCTACGAGCAGTACTTC. Protein sequence: CASSRDSSYEQYF.

The chain links TRBV5-1 to TRBJ2-2; 12 nucleotides align to TRBD1. This CDR3 is 15 amino acids long. Germline V gene lookup returns CDR1 SGHRS and CDR2 YFSETQ. J gave up 7 bases and V 3 bases, and 4 bases lay outside the gene matches. The CDR3 loop reads CASSSGQGAYGELFF. The CDR3 nucleotides are TGCGCCAGCAGCTCGGGACAGGGGGCATACGGGGAGCTGTTTTTT.

V and J are TRBV6-1 and TRBJ1-5; D is perhaps TRBD1 (6 bases). This CDR3 spans 14 amino acids. The V end lost 11 bases, the J end lost 0 bases, and 14 bases lay between the germline ends. From germline, CDR1 is MNHNS and CDR2 SASEGT. The CDR3 bases are TGTGCCGGGGGACATGTGTATAGCAATCAGCCCCAGCATTTT. Translated: CAGGHVYSNQPQHF.